Each of the 2 T cell receptor beta chains below was sequenced from the same sample in a study of CD8 T cells in Susac syndrome. cDNA came from roughly 0.5 to 1 ug RNA primed by random hexamers. TCRdb reanalysed the immunoSEQ multiplex PCR reads using MiXCR and keeps one entry per CDR3 protein. The sample has 180,000 or so distinct CDR3 sequences, 90% to 95% seen once. Sequencing input: CD4+ T cells from PBMCs. The receptor set was obtained from a human donor in good health.

The chain joins TRBV20-1 to TRBJ2-5; 7 bases map to TRBD1. Per germline, CDR1 DFQATT and CDR2 SNEGSKA (reference sequence). Trimming cost V 3 bases and J 1 base; bases outside gene matches: 5. CDR3 length: 14 amino acids. CDR3 residues: CSARDGTAQETQYF. CDR3 DNA sequence: TGCAGTGCTAGGGACGGGACAGCCCAAGAGACCCAGTACTTC.

The V call is TRBV9, the J call TRBJ2-2; unclear D gene. The CDR3 contains 14 residues. Per germline, CDR1 SGDLS and CDR2 YYNGEE. V lost 5 bases, J lost 0 bases, and 8 bases lay in between. CDR3 amino acids: CASRGSSNTGELFF. The DNA for the CDR3 is TGTGCCAGCAGGGGCAGCTCGAACACCGGGGAGCTGTTTTTT.